The T cell receptor beta chain under discussion was sequenced for a study of blood T cell repertoires in COVID-19. Overall study context: Researchers got acute and convalescent COVID-19 samples from the United States, Italy and Spain. In each case, the material was cDNA or gDNA derived from T cells, B-cell-depleted T cells, or PBMCs.

Assay used: immunoSEQ multiplex PCR; TCRdb lists only in-frame clones, some missing. The sample consists of more than 90,000 clones, about 89% of them appearing once. Sequenced: peripheral blood. The clonotype was recovered from a man aged 50-60 years with acute or convalescent COVID-19.

The CDR3: CARSPEVGLGNYGYTF. The CDR3 nucleotides read TGTGCCAGAAGCCCGGAGGTCGGGCTAGGTAACTATGGCTACACCTTC. This rearrangement joins TRBV5-3 to TRBJ1-2, with no clear D. TRBV5-3 is classed as an ORF, of uncertain function. The CDR3 contains 16 residues. V lost 4 bases to trimming and J lost 1 base, with 17 bases between them.